Presented here are 9 T cell receptor beta chains from one specimen sequenced in a study of Ad26.COV2.S vaccination and SARS-CoV-2 variants (dated by TCRdb to about 2021). This specimen's time point label, interpreted: individuals recovered from natural SARS-CoV-2 infection. The library was obtained by the immunoSEQ multiplex PCR assay. The table comes from immuneACCESS by way of TCRdb, which keeps in-frame sequences with V and J called. Part of the clones is missing from these tables; in studies checked, under half for an unresolved V gene and the rest for unknown reasons. The table for this sample lists approximately 140,000 clones; just over 85% of them were counted only once. The ten largest clonotypes hold 4% to 6% of the sample. The sample here was peripheral blood, taken after recovery from COVID-19. Source of these receptors: a human donor who had recovered from COVID-19.

This clone has more than one count but fewer than ten. The rearrangement uses TRBV6-5 and TRBJ2-7, with a tentative D call TRBD1 (6 bases). This CDR3 region has 13 residues. The germline gives CDR1 MNHEY, CDR2 SVGAGI. Trimming left V 0 bases short and J 5 bases short, with 8 bases between. CDR3 amino acids: CASSYSEGDEQYF. For the CDR3, the DNA is TGTGCCAGCAGTTACTCTGAGGGGGACGAGCAGTACTTC.

The J gene is TRBJ2-7, the V gene TRBV6-5; 10 nucleotides match TRBD1. Germline V lookup: CDR1 MNHEY, CDR2 SVGAGI. The CDR3 length is 14 residues. V was clipped by 8 bases and J by 1 base; unmatched bases: 5. As DNA, the CDR3 is TGTGCCAGCGGCCGGACAGGGGGTTCCTACGAGCAGTACTTC. This translates into CASGRTGGSYEQYF.

The V and J genes are TRBV3-1 (or the pseudogene TRBV3-2) and TRBJ1-3; D gene ambiguous. V lost 3 bases and J 2 bases, leaving 11 bases between the germline ends. The CDR3 runs to 15 residues. Germline V gives CDR1 LGHDT, CDR2 YNNKEL (reference sequence). The CDR3, as DNA: TGTGCCAGCAGCCAGATACAAGTGGCTGGAAACACCATATATTTT. Its protein product is CASSQIQVAGNTIYF.

J is TRBJ1-2 and V is TRBV6-5; TRBD1 matches 9 bases. Per germline, CDR1 MNHEY and CDR2 SVGAGI. The CDR3 extends over 15 amino acids. Germline trimming cut 6 bases from V and 5 bases from J; bases unmatched to any gene: 10. The CDR3 region has the DNA TGTGCCAGCAGAAACAGGGGGCAGGTCCAATATGGCTACACCTTC. Its translation is CASRNRGQVQYGYTF.

This clone was detected a few times. The V call is TRBV5-4, the J call TRBJ1-4; a weak D match, TRBD1 (5 bases). The V end lost 1 base, the J end lost 7 bases, and 11 bases lay between the germline ends. Germline V gene lookup returns CDR1 SGHNT and CDR2 YYREEE (reference sequence). The CDR3 runs to 14 residues. CDR3 loop: CASSLQGSVEKLFF. The CDR3 DNA sequence: TGTGCCAGCAGCTTGCAGGGTTCAGTTGAAAAACTGTTTTTT.

The V and J genes are TRBV28 and TRBJ1-2, with D maybe TRBD1 (5 bases). Germline CDR1 MDHEN, CDR2 SYDVKM. The length of the CDR3 is 16 residues. The V gene lost 5 bases and the J gene lost 2 bases, with 18 bases spanning the gap. In nucleotides, the CDR3 is TGTGCCAGCAGTAGGTTGACCCAGGGAACCAACTATGGCTACACCTTC. The encoded protein is CASSRLTQGTNYGYTF.

The V and J genes are TRBV3-1 (or the pseudogene TRBV3-2) and TRBJ1-4; TRBD1 might be the D (5 bases). The CDR3 runs to 15 residues. With 8 bases removed from V and 0 bases from J, the gap between germline ends came to 13 bases. The germline V gene has CDR1 LGHDT and CDR2 YNNKEL (reference sequence). The CDR3: CASGARSATNEKLFF. For the CDR3, the DNA is TGTGCCAGCGGGGCACGATCTGCAACTAATGAAAAACTGTTTTTT.

This chain joins TRBV5-1 and TRBJ1-1, with D unresolved. From germline, CDR1 is SGHRS and CDR2 YFSETQ. The germline V and J ends were trimmed by 0 bases and 1 base, with 10 bases remaining between them. This CDR3 contains 15 residues. The CDR3 sequence: CASSLVAQPNTEAFF. The CDR3 coding sequence is TGCGCCAGCAGCTTGGTGGCTCAGCCGAACACTGAAGCTTTCTTT.

This rearrangement joins TRBV28 to TRBJ2-7; D may be TRBD1 (5 bases). With 6 bases removed from V and 2 bases from J, the gap between germline ends came to 8 bases. The CDR3 length is 12 residues. Germline assignment: CDR1 MDHEN and CDR2 SYDVKM. The chain's CDR3 is CASRGPTYEQYF. In nucleotides, the CDR3 is TGTGCCAGCAGGGGGCCCACCTACGAGCAGTACTTC.